Presented here are 20 T cell receptor beta chains from one specimen sequenced in a study of tumor-infiltrating lymphocytes in primary liver carcinoma (dated by TCRdb to the late 2010s). Blood RNA was extracted from unsorted whole blood using TRIzol reagent, and germline DNA was obtained with the DNeasy Blood & Tissue kit. TCRdb lists the instrument as Illumina HiSeq 2500. TCRbeta-specific cDNA was reverse-transcribed from around 500 ng total RNA using a constant-region primer and ProtoScript II reverse transcriptase. TCRbeta libraries were built with three nested multiplex PCR rounds, a slightly modified ARM-PCR procedure. Each of the first two PCR rounds ran for around 10 cycles using multiplex TRBV1-TRBV30 forward primers together with a Cbeta reverse primer. The public sequencing data were trimmed at Q25 with fastp and processed into clonotypes with MiXCR by TCRdb, which kept only in-frame beta chains. Here each entry gathers all rows of one CDR3 protein and keeps the most common genes and DNA. Present in this sample are 320,000 or so distinct CDR3 sequences, 50% to 70% of which were seen just once. The ten largest clones take up roughly 8.6% of the sample.

Sequencing was done on a sample of peripheral blood. The receptors originated from a man in his forties with primary liver carcinoma and hepatitis B virus infection.

Points on this clonotype: This clone may be a read error of a much larger clone one base away. The missing conserved phenylalanine or tryptophan at the end of this CDR3 makes a read error likely. The chain links TRBV12-3 or TRBV12-4 to TRBJ2-1, with TRBD2 as a possible D gene (7 bases). Trimming took off 3 bases at V and 4 bases at J, with 13 bases between the two ends. The CDR3 loop spans 15 amino acids. CDR3 nucleotide sequence: TGTGCCAGCAGTTTCTGGGGGAGGGGGTACAATGAGCAGTTCTTA. This codes for CASSFWGRGYNEQFL.

Notes on this clonotype: The junction differs from germline at one of its ends, possibly a read error. The chain recombines TRBV11-1 with TRBJ2-3; D is possibly TRBD2 (6 bases). CDR3 length: 16 amino acids. The V gene's germline CDR1 is SGHAT and CDR2 FQDESV (reference sequence). In nucleotides, the CDR3 is TGTGCCAGTAGCTTACTTAGCGGAAGGAGTGCAGATACGCAGTATTTT. It translates to CASSLLSGRSADTQYF. The whole variable domain, filled in from reference TRBV11-1 and TRBJ2-3, reads EAEVAQSPRYKITEKSQAVAFWCDPISGHATLYWYRQILGQGPELLVQFQDESVVDDSQLPKDRFSAERLKGVDSTLKIQPAELGDSAMYLCASSLLSGRSADTQYFGPGTRLTVL.

This clonotype appeared once. The chain carries TRBV14 and TRBJ2-5; the D is unclear. CDR1 is SGHDN and CDR2 is FVKESK in the germline V gene. This CDR3 comprises 14 residues. Deletions cut 4 bases from V and 1 base from J, with 10 bases between. The CDR3 bases are TGTGCCAGCAGCCGCATATGCGGCCAAGAGACCCAGTACTTC. Protein product: CASSRICGQETQYF.

The chain joins TRBV5-1 to TRBJ1-2, with TRBD1 identical over 7 bases. The CDR3 has 13 residues. The V segment lost 5 bases and the J segment 3 bases; nucleotides outside the gene matches: 4. Per germline, CDR1 SGHRS and CDR2 YFSETQ. In nucleotides, the CDR3 is TGCGCCAGCAGTGTTACAGGGGACTATGGCTACACCTTC. This encodes CASSVTGDYGYTF. Using reference TRBV5-1 and TRBJ1-2 for the parts outside the CDR3, the full variable domain is KAGVTQTPRYLIKTRGQQVTLSCSPISGHRSVSWYQQTPGQGLQFLFEYFSETQRNKGNFPGRFSGRQFSNSRSEMNVSTLELGDSALYLCASSVTGDYGYTFGSGTRLTVV.

This chain joins TRBV5-1 and TRBJ1-1; TRBD1 is a possible D gene (5 bases). This CDR3 is 14 amino acids long. Germline-derived CDR1 and CDR2 are SGHRS and YFSETQ. V was cut by 3 bases and J by 3 bases, with 12 bases left in between. DNA of the CDR3: TGCGCCAGCAGCTCTTTGCCGGGGGACACTGAAGCTTTCTTT. Its protein product is CASSSLPGDTEAFF.

Of note for this clonotype: A much larger clone lies one base from this, so it may be a read error. The gene calls are TRBV6-1 and TRBJ2-1, with TRBD1 matching 8 bases. This CDR3 spans 13 amino acids. Germline values: CDR1 MNHNS, CDR2 SASEGT. J gave up 9 bases and V 10 bases, and 11 bases lay outside the gene matches. CDR3 loop: CAIRKQGEGEQFF. The CDR3 nucleotides read TGTGCCATCAGGAAACAGGGGGAAGGTGAGCAGTTCTTC.

This clonotype showed up just a few times. The chain couples TRBV6-2 or TRBV6-3 to TRBJ2-7; D ambiguous. Trimming shortened V by 0 bases and J by 0 bases, and 9 bases separated the two germline ends. CDR1 MNHEY and CDR2 SVGEGT come from the germline V gene. This CDR3 contains 15 residues. The CDR3 sequence is CASSYSSVSSYEQYF. The CDR3 DNA reads TGTGCCAGCAGTTACTCGAGCGTTAGCTCCTACGAGCAGTACTTC.

On this clonotype itself: Because the CDR3 is missing its conserved closing phenylalanine or tryptophan, this is likely a read error. V is TRBV12-3 or TRBV12-4 and J is TRBJ2-7; TRBD2 is a possible D gene (6 bases). This CDR3 comprises 13 residues. CDR3 in amino acids: CASSLGTGDEQYI. As DNA, the CDR3 is TGCGCCAGCAGTCTCGGGACTGGGGACGAGCAGTACATC.

A note on this clonotype: This may stem from a read error, because a much larger clone lies one nucleotide away. This chain joins TRBV10-2 and TRBJ1-1; a possible D gene is TRBD1 (5 bases). Looked up from germline, CDR1 is WSHSY and CDR2 is SAAADI. V dropped 5 bases and J dropped 5 bases, with 15 bases sitting between them. The CDR3 has 14 amino acids. The CDR3 reads CASSKTPGGTEAFF. In nucleotides, the CDR3 is TGCGCCAGCAGTAAGACTCCGGGGGGAACTGAAGCTTTCTTT.

The chain joins TRBV30 to TRBJ2-5; 8 nucleotides agree with TRBD2. The CDR3 is made up of 15 amino acids. The trim removed 2 bases at V and 4 bases at J, leaving 9 bases unmatched. Germline values: CDR1 GTSNPN, CDR2 SVGIG (reference sequence). In DNA form, the CDR3 reads TGTGCCTGGAGTAGGGGACTAGGTGGCGGAGAGACCCAGTACTTC. Protein product: CAWSRGLGGGETQYF.

This clonotype was seen ten or more times. This chain uses TRBV4-1 with TRBJ2-3; D may be TRBD1 (5 bases). CDR3 size: 15 residues. Deletions cut 0 bases from V and 4 bases from J, with 11 bases between. Germline values: CDR1 MGHRA, CDR2 YSYEKL. DNA of the CDR3: TGCGCCAGCAGCCAAGATCCAGTCAGGGCAGATACGCAGTATTTT. As protein: CASSQDPVRADTQYF.

A remark on this clonotype: This may stem from a read error, because a much larger clone lies one nucleotide away. The chain combines TRBV29-1 with TRBJ2-7; perhaps TRBD2 as D (5 bases). Germline CDR1 and CDR2: SQVTM and ANQGSEA. The V end was cut by 6 bases, the J end by 7 bases, with 16 bases between. This CDR3 contains 12 residues. CDR3 protein: CSVGGCGLEQYF. The CDR3, as DNA: TGCAGCGTGGGCGGGTGTGGGTTGGAGCAGTACTTC.

This chain joins TRBV5-1 and TRBJ2-3; D is undetermined. Germline V CDR1 and CDR2: SGHRS, YFSETQ. The CDR3 spans 13 residues. Trimming took 0 bases from V and 7 from J, leaving 9 bases between them. The CDR3 nucleotides read TGCGCCAGCAGCTTGGTGAAGGCGAATACGCAGTATTTT. This encodes CASSLVKANTQYF.

Of note for this clonotype: The junction differs from germline at one of its ends, possibly a read error. The V and J genes are TRBV29-1 and TRBJ2-4; unclear D gene. The germline V gene has CDR1 SQVTM and CDR2 ANQGSEA. The CDR3 contains 18 residues. CDR3 in amino acids: CSVEVRDQIHLVKNIQYF. In nucleotides, the CDR3 is TGCAGTGTTGAGGTCAGAGATCAAATCCATTTAGTCAAAAACATTCAGTACTTC.

V and J are TRBV6-1 and TRBJ2-7; 7 positions agree with TRBD1. J lost 2 bases, V lost 6 bases, and 13 bases had no gene match. This CDR3 is built from 16 residues. CDR1 MNHNS and CDR2 SASEGT come from the germline V gene. In DNA form, the CDR3 reads TGTGCCAGCAGCCCGGCCGGGACAGAGTACCCCTACGAGCAGTACTTC. Encoded protein: CASSPAGTEYPYEQYF.

Details on this clonotype: Mismatch with germline at one junction end may stem from a read error. The V gene is TRBV7-9, the J gene TRBJ2-7; D is perhaps TRBD2 (5 bases). The CDR3 length is 15 residues. Per germline, CDR1 SEHNR and CDR2 FQNEAQ (reference sequence). The CDR3 sequence is CASGLTGSEAYEHYF. The CDR3 DNA is TGTGCCAGCGGTTTGACGGGATCAGAGGCCTACGAGCACTACTTC.

The table lists this clonotype with a count of one. A much larger clone lies a single base off, so this may be a read error. The genes are TRBV24-1 and TRBJ2-1; D not certain. The CDR3 sequence is 14 residues long. Per the germline V gene, CDR1 is KGHDR and CDR2 is SFDVKD. The CDR3 region has the DNA TGTGCCACCGGTGATCGCTATTCCTACAATGAGCAGTTCTTC. Encoded protein: CATGDRYSYNEQFF.

The rearrangement uses TRBV18 and TRBJ1-2; D is perhaps TRBD1 (5 bases). The CDR3 is made up of 13 amino acids. Looked up from germline, CDR1 is KGHSH and CDR2 is LQKENI. The V gene lost 3 bases and the J gene lost 6 bases, with 11 bases spanning the gap. CDR3 nucleotide sequence: TGTGCCAGCTCACCTCGGAGGGGCGATGGCTACACCTTC. Its protein is CASSPRRGDGYTF.

Worth noting for this clonotype: One end of the junction is discordant with germline, which a read error may explain. In nucleotides, the CDR3 is TGTGCAAGCAGCGAACGACAGGGTCAGGGCTACGCCTTC. Encoded protein: CASSERQGQGYAF. This chain connects TRBV11-3 to TRBJ1-2, with TRBD1 matching over 7 bases. The CDR3 sequence is 13 residues long. Germline V gene data show CDR1 as SGHNT and CDR2 as YENEEA. The whole variable domain, filled in from reference TRBV11-3 and TRBJ1-2, reads EAGVVQSPRYKIIEKKQPVAFWCNPISGHNTLYWYLQNLGQGPELLIRYENEEAVDDSQLPKDRFSAERLKGVDSTLKIQPAELGDSAVYLCASSERQGQGYAFGSGTRLTVV.

On this clonotype: The junction departs from germline at one end; a sequencing error may be responsible. This chain joins TRBV4-3 and TRBJ2-1; tentatively, D is TRBD2 (6 bases). Germline assignment: CDR1 LGHNA and CDR2 YSLEER. The CDR3 length is 15 residues. In DNA, the CDR3 is TGCGCCAACAGCCAACCCGGGACTGCCGGCGGTGAGCAGCTCTTC. Translating gives CANSQPGTAGGEQLF.